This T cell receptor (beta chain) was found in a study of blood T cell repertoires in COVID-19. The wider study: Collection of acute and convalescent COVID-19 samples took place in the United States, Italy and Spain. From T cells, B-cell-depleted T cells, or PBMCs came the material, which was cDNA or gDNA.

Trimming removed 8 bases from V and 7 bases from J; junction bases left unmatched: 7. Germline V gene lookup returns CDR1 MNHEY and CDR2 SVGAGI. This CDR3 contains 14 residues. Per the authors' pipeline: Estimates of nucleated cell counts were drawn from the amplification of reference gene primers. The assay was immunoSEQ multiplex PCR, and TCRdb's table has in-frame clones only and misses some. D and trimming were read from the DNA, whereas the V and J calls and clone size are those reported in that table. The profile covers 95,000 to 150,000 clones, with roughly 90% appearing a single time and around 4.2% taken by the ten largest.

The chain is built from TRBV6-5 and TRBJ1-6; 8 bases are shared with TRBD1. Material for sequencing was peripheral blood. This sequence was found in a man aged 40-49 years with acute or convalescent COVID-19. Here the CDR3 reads CASGKDRENSPLHF. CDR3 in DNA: TGTGCCAGCGGGAAGGACAGGGAAAATTCACCCCTCCACTTT.